Each of the 20 T cell receptor delta chains below was sequenced from the same sample in a study of gamma-delta T cells after stem cell transplantation. TCRdb repeated clone calling on the RT-PCR reads with CATT. Among 1,500 or so delta-chain clones, 4.5% to 7% were seen once, and the ten largest hold about half. The specimen was gamma-delta T cells. These receptors were obtained from a human donor. It is not recorded whose cells these are; they may come from a transplant donor.

This clone was seen more than once but under ten times. With a far larger clone one base away, a read error is the likely cause. Other DNA sequences of this sample code for an identical CDR3. V is TRDV2 and J is TRDJ1, with TRDD3 identical over 9 bases. Trimming removed 5 bases from V and 0 bases from J; junction bases left unmatched: 30. This CDR3 contains 23 residues. From germline, CDR1 is GEAIGNYY and CDR2 EKD. CDR3 coding DNA: TGTGCCTGTGTCCCACTAATCTCTTCACTCCCGTCGCTGGGGGATGTAGACACCGATAAACTCATCTTT. Encoded protein: CACVPLISSLPSLGDVDTDKLIF.

Remarks on this clone: This DNA translates differently at residue 5 from the TCRdb protein, which is that of a much larger clone; a read error is likely, and the protein shown is the DNA's own translation. The chain joins TRDV2 to TRDJ1; 9 bases fit TRDD3. Germline trimming cut 4 bases from V and 5 bases from J; bases unmatched to any gene: 7. The CDR3 is 14 amino acids. Germline V gene sequence: CDR1 GEAIGNYY, CDR2 EKD. DNA of the CDR3: TGTGCCTGTGAAGACCTGGGGGATTCTGATAAACTCATCTTT. This translates into CACEDLGDSDKLIF.

This clone was detected ten times or more. A read error may be the cause here, since a much bigger clone is one base away. The chain combines TRDV2 with TRDJ1, with 8 bases fitting TRDD3. V lost 0 bases to trimming and J lost 0 bases; unmatched junction nucleotides: 17. Germline V lookup: CDR1 GEAIGNYY, CDR2 EKD. CDR3 length: 20 residues. In nucleotides, the CDR3 is TGTGCCTGTGACACCCCCCGTTCCTGGGGGACCGAATTTTACACCGATAAACTCATCTTT. Encoded protein: CACDTPRSWGTEFYTDKLIF.

On this clone itself: TCRdb's entry gives the protein of a much larger clone, which mismatches this DNA's translation at residue 4, likely from a read error; the protein reported here is translated from the DNA. The chain joins TRDV2 to TRDJ1; D not resolved. The CDR3 has 15 residues. Germline V lookup: CDR1 GEAIGNYY, CDR2 EKD. With 5 bases removed from V and 4 bases from J, the gap between germline ends came to 19 bases. The CDR3 coding sequence is TGTGCCTGTGGCACAATGGCCCAACGGGGCGATAAACTCATCTTT. Its translation: CACGTMAQRGDKLIF.

This clone was seen more than once but under ten times. TCRdb's entry gives the protein of a much larger clone, which mismatches this DNA's translation at residue 14, likely from a read error; the protein reported here is translated from the DNA. This chain connects TRDV1 to TRDJ1; possibly TRDD2 for D (8 bases). Germline assignment: CDR1 TSWWSYY and CDR2 QGS. Deletions cut 4 bases from V and 3 bases from J, with 39 bases between. The CDR3 is 23 residues long. The CDR3 nucleotides are TGTGCTCTTGGGGTCCGGCCTTCCTATGCGGCCTGGGGGCTCCTTTCCTCTTCCGATAAACTCATCTTT. As protein: CALGVRPSYAAWGLLSSSDKLIF.

Remarks on this clone: The protein given by TCRdb reflects a much larger clone and differs at residue 3 from this DNA's translation, likely from a read error; the protein shown is the DNA's translation. The same CDR3 arises from other DNA sequences in this sample as well. The V call is TRDV2, the J call TRDJ1, with 8 positions matching TRDD3. From germline, CDR1 is GEAIGNYY and CDR2 EKD. This CDR3 has 16 residues. The CDR3: CAYERLGAVATDKLIF. The CDR3 DNA reads as TGCGCCTATGAGAGACTGGGGGCTGTCGCCACCGATAAACTCATCTTT.

This clone was recorded a few times. This chain links TRDV2 with TRDJ1, with TRDD3 identical over 10 bases. This CDR3 is built from 16 residues. CDR1 and CDR2 (germline): GEAIGNYY, EKD. The ends lost 3 bases at V and 2 bases at J; junction bases unmatched: 8. The CDR3 DNA is TGTGCCTGTGACTTTACTGGGGGATCCCGAACCGATAAACTCATCTTT. Amino acids: CACDFTGGSRTDKLIF.

This clone was recorded a few times. A far larger clone is a single base away, which makes a read error likely. At the DNA level, this CDR3 is encoded by other sequences in the same sample as well. The chain has TRDV2 and TRDJ1, with 8 bases identical to TRDD3. This CDR3 region has 15 residues. The germline CDR1 and CDR2 sequences are GEAIGNYY and EKD. CDR3 DNA: TGTGCCTGTGACAAACTACTGGGGGTCCCTGAGGGGCTCACCTTT. Its protein product is CACDKLLGVPEGLTF.

Sample share makes this clone large (0.1 to 1%). Different DNA sequences within this sample yield the same CDR3. This chain uses TRDV2 with TRDJ1; 9 bases fit TRDD3. The J segment lost 0 bases and the V segment lost 0 bases, leaving 10 bases of the junction unmatched. Germline V gene lookup returns CDR1 GEAIGNYY and CDR2 EKD. The CDR3 runs to 18 residues. For the CDR3, the DNA is TGTGCCTGTGACACCGTCGGGGATACGGGCCCCTACACCGATAAACTCATCTTT. This sequence encodes CACDTVGDTGPYTDKLIF.

This clone has only a few counts. A far larger clone is a single base away, which makes a read error likely. Other nucleotide sequences in the sample specify the same CDR3. The chain has TRDV2 and TRDJ1, with 13 bases identical to TRDD3. The germline V gene has CDR1 GEAIGNYY and CDR2 EKD. The CDR3 covers 24 residues. The J segment lost 4 bases and the V segment lost 0 bases, leaving 28 bases of the junction unmatched. CDR3 nucleotides: TGTGCCTGTGACACCCTACGAGAATATACTGGGGGGTACGAACTGGGGGATACGCTCGATAAACTCATCTTT. Its protein product is CACDTLREYTGGYELGDTLDKLIF.

This clone has only a few counts. A far larger clone lies a single base away; this is likely a read error. The sample contains more than one DNA sequence encoding this CDR3. The gene calls are TRDV2 and TRDJ1; TRDD3 aligns across 9 bases. Germline CDR1 and CDR2: GEAIGNYY and EKD. The CDR3 is 18 residues long. CDR3 coding DNA: TGTGCCTGTGACACCGTGCCTGGGGGATCCACGATCACCGACAAACTCATCTTT. Its translation: CACDTVPGGSTITDKLIF.

Concerning this clone: A far larger clone differs by one base, so this is likely a read error. Other nucleotide sequences in the sample specify the same CDR3. This chain uses TRDV2 with TRDJ3; 7 bases fit TRDD3. CDR3 length equals 18 residues. Germline CDR1 reads GEAIGNYY; CDR2 reads EKD. V trimming: 4 bases; J trimming: 0 bases; junction bases outside the gene matches: 8. The CDR3 region is CACDTAGGSSWDTRQMFF. The CDR3 nucleotides are TGTGCCTGTGATACCGCTGGGGGGAGCTCCTGGGACACCCGACAGATGTTTTTC.

This clone counts as large. A single base separates this from a much larger clone, so it may be a read error. J is TRDJ1 and V is TRDV2, with D unresolved. The CDR3 runs to 15 residues. Germline loops: CDR1 GEAIGNYY, CDR2 EKD. Trimming stripped 0 bases from V and 0 bases from J, with 10 bases between. The CDR3 DNA reads TGTGCCTGTGACACCGTGGAGGACTACACCGATAAACTCATCTTT. Translating it yields CACDTVEDYTDKLIF.

This clone appeared many times. With only one base between it and a far larger clone, this is likely a read error. The rearrangement uses TRDV2 and TRDJ2, with 9 positions matching TRDD3. CDR1 is GEAIGNYY, CDR2 EKD, per germline. This CDR3 comprises 16 residues. V lost 1 base to trimming and J lost 2 bases; unmatched junction nucleotides: 4. CDR3 sequence reads: CACDTLGDILTAQLFF. In nucleotides, the CDR3 is TGTGCCTGTGACACACTGGGGGACATCTTGACAGCACAACTCTTCTTT.

In this sample, this clone turned up a few times. It may be a read error: a sequence one base away is much more abundant. Additional DNA sequences in this sample encode the identical CDR3. The chain is built from TRDV2 and TRDJ1, with a tentative D call TRDD3 (6 bases). The CDR3 length is 21 residues. V lost 0 bases and J 4 bases, leaving 32 bases between the germline ends. In germline, CDR1 is GEAIGNYY, CDR2 EKD. The CDR3 DNA sequence: TGTGCCTGTGACACCGTCTCCTCCGGCCTCGAACTGGGTGATACAATCGATAAACTCATCTTT. It yields the protein CACDTVSSGLELGDTIDKLIF.

This clone was observed a handful of times. This DNA translates differently at residue 16 from the TCRdb protein, which is that of a much larger clone; a read error is likely, and the protein shown is the DNA's own translation. The chain combines TRDV1 with TRDJ3; D perhaps matches TRDD3 (6 bases). This CDR3 contains 18 residues. CDR1 and CDR2 (germline): TSWWSYY, QGS. As DNA, the CDR3 is TGTGCTCTTGGGGAACCGAGTGGGGGGACCTGGGACACCCGACAGACGTTTTTC. Encoded protein: CALGEPSGGTWDTRQTFF.

Concerning this clone itself: TCRdb records a much larger clone's protein for this DNA, with a difference at residue 10 that likely arises from a read error; the protein given is the translation of the DNA. The CDR3 nucleotides are TGTGCCTGTGAAGCCCTGGGGGATTCTAATAAACTCATCTTT. It encodes CACEALGDSNKLIF. The rearrangement joins TRDV2 to TRDJ1, with TRDD3 identical over 9 bases. Germline assignment: CDR1 GEAIGNYY and CDR2 EKD. V was clipped by 4 bases and J by 6 bases; unmatched bases: 8. This CDR3 is 14 amino acids long.

Comments on this clone: The mismatch at residue 9 between this DNA's translation and the TCRdb protein of a much larger clone likely reflects a read error; the protein shown is translated from the DNA. The chain employs TRDV2 and TRDJ1, with a possible D match to TRDD3 (5 bases). Looked up from germline, CDR1 is GEAIGNYY and CDR2 is EKD. The CDR3 sequence is 18 residues long. The ends were cut back, 0 bases at V and 1 base at J, with 20 bases in the middle. The CDR3 nucleotides are TGTGCCTGTGACACCGTGCCTGGGAGATCCACGATCACCGATAAACTCATCTTT. Translating gives CACDTVPGRSTITDKLIF.

On this clone: An end of the junction differs from the germline gene, which may be a read error. This same CDR3 is encoded by further DNA sequences in the sample. The V gene is TRDV2, the J gene TRDJ1; the D gene is possibly TRDD3 (6 bases). CDR1 and CDR2 (germline): GEAIGNYY, EKD. This CDR3 comprises 14 residues. CDR3 bases: TGTGCCTGTGACCTTACTGGGATCACCGATAAGCTCATCTTT. Its protein is CACDLTGITDKLIF.

Comments on this clone: A read error likely explains why the TCRdb protein, taken from a much larger clone, differs from this DNA's translation at residue 9; the protein shown is translated from the DNA. This chain uses TRDV2 with TRDJ1; D perhaps matches TRDD3 (6 bases). Germline V gene data show CDR1 as GEAIGNYY and CDR2 as EKD. The CDR3 has 15 residues. Trimming removed 0 bases from V and 0 bases from J, with 10 bases in between. The CDR3 DNA sequence: TGTGCCTGTGACACCTCACCTGGGGACACCGATAAACTCATCTTT. It codes for CACDTSPGDTDKLIF.